Listed below are T cell receptor beta chains from one sample, sequenced in a study of blood T cells in healthy people across ages. One entry per CDR3 protein results from TCRdb running MiXCR on the 5' RACE reads. The table shows 700,000 to 900,000 distinct CDR3 sequences, with around half occurring only once. The sample comprised blood. These receptors all stem from an elderly man in good health. Each CDR3 is given with its conserved first and last residue. A D gene is named only where the DNA matches it firmly. Not all rows give a size; the values are once, few, many and, for expanded clones, a class.

>TRBV5-1|.|.|TRBJ1-2
TGCGCCAGCAGCCTCGAACGACATGGCTACACCTTC
CASSLERHGYTF
>TRBV6-1|.|.|TRBJ2-7
TGTGCCACTGGGACGGCATTCTACGAGCAGTACTTC
CATGTAFYEQYF
>TRBV4-1|.|few|TRBJ2-1
TGCGCCAGCAGCCAAGATCCCACAGCGCCACAGCAGTTCTTC
CASSQDPTAPQQFF
>TRBV27|TRBD2|.|TRBJ2-3
TGTGCCAGCAGTTCCGTTCTGCGTGGCGGGAGGGAGCACAGATACGCGTATTTT
CASSSVLRGGREHRYAYF
>TRBV10-3|TRBD2|once|TRBJ2-3
TGTGCCATCCGCGGGACTAGCGGGAGGGACAGATACGCGTATTTT
CAIRGTSGRDRYAYF
>TRBV20-1|TRBD1|.|TRBJ2-7
TGCAGTGCTACCGCGGACAGGGGTTATTCCCTAGAAGAGCAGTACTTC
CSATADRGYSLEEQYF
>TRBV5-1|TRBD2|.|TRBJ2-1
TGCGCCAGCAGCTTGGAGGGACTAGTAAGGATTAATGAGCAGTTCTTC
CASSLEGLVRINEQFF
>TRBV20-1|.|.|TRBJ2-3
TGCAGTGCCGCGCCTTGGGAGAACACAGATACGCAGTATTTT
CSAAPWENTDTQYF
>TRBV25-1|.|.|TRBJ2-5
TGTGCCCCCCTCGGGGAGCTCGGGACCCAGTACTTC
CAPLGELGTQYF
>TRBV24-1|TRBD2|once|TRBJ2-7
TGTGCCACCAGTGATCCCCTAGCGGGGTCCTTCTCCTACAATGAGCAGTACTTC
CATSDPLAGSFSYNEQYF
>TRBV11-2|TRBD1|.|TRBJ2-7
TGTGCCAGTACCTCCAAGACAGGGAACCCCGAGCAGTACTTC
CASTSKTGNPEQYF
>TRBV18|.|.|TRBJ2-1
TGTGCCAGCTCACCACGTCTCACAGGGACCTACAATGAGCAGTTCTTC
CASSPRLTGTYNEQFF
>TRBV5-1|TRBD1|once|TRBJ1-6
TGCGCCAGCACCGACCCGGGACAGGGAGGTAATTCACCCCTCCACTTT
CASTDPGQGGNSPLHF
>TRBV5-5|TRBD1|.|TRBJ1-2
TGTGCCAGCAGCCCCCGGGACAGGGCACCTTCTAACTATGGCTACACCTTC
CASSPRDRAPSNYGYTF
>TRBV6-4|.|once|TRBJ2-1
TGTGCCAGCAGTGCCGGTCCGGAGGACGCTGAGCAGTTCTTC
CASSAGPEDAEQFF
>TRBV12-3/TRBV12-4|TRBD1|.|TRBJ1-5
TGTGCCAGCAGTTTAGGACAGGGAGGGTCGCGCAATCAGCCCCAGCATTTT
CASSLGQGGSRNQPQHF
>TRBV6-5|.|once|TRBJ2-5
TGTGCCACCTGGACAGTCCAAGAGACCCAGTACTTC
CATWTVQETQYF
>TRBV9|TRBD1|.|TRBJ2-7
TGTGCCAGCAGCGCCACCCCGGGACAGGACGGCGAGCAGTACTTC
CASSATPGQDGEQYF
>TRBV29-1|TRBD2|.|TRBJ2-1
TGCAGCGTTGAAGATGCTCCTAGCGGGAGTCTAGGGCAGTTCTTC
CSVEDAPSGSLGQFF
>TRBV29-1|.|few|TRBJ2-5
TGCAGCGTTGAACTAACAAGACCAACCCAAGAGACCCAGTACTTC
CSVELTRPTQETQYF
>TRBV24-1|TRBD1|.|TRBJ1-2
TGTGCCACAACCCCAAGACAGGGGTGTTGTGGCTACACCTTC
CATTPRQGCCGYTF
>TRBV20-1|TRBD1|.|TRBJ1-2
TGCAGTGCTAAAAAAACAGGGGGCGCCTATGGCTACACCTTC
CSAKKTGGAYGYTF
>TRBV7-2|TRBD1|few|TRBJ2-1
TGTGCCAGCAGCTTGACAGGGGGTGAGCAGTTCTTC
CASSLTGGEQFF
>TRBV30|.|.|TRBJ2-5
TGTGCCTGGAGTGGGTTCAGTCGAGAGACCCAGTACTTC
CAWSGFSRETQYF
>TRBV7-8|.|.|TRBJ1-6
TGTGCCAGCACCTTAGCTGGGACAAAAAATTCACCCCTCCACTTT
CASTLAGTKNSPLHF
>TRBV24-1|TRBD1|.|TRBJ1-5
TGTGCCACCAGTGAGGGACAGGGGGACCTGCCCCAGCATTTT
CATSEGQGDLPQHF
>TRBV5-1|.|.|TRBJ1-2
TGCGCCAGCAGCGAGGACAGCCCACCGGGGAAAGGCTACACCTTC
CASSEDSPPGKGYTF
>TRBV10-3|TRBD1|.|TRBJ2-1
TGTGCCATCAGCCAAAACAGGGGGCCCTATGAGCAGTTCTTC
CAISQNRGPYEQFF
>TRBV28|.|.|TRBJ2-3
TGTGCCAGCAAGGCGGAAGGGGGAGATACGCAGTATTTT
CASKAEGGDTQYF
>TRBV7-9|.|.|TRBJ2-1
TGTGCCAGCAGCTTCAGTGGGATCAATGAGCAGTTCTTC
CASSFSGINEQFF
>TRBV27|TRBD2|once|TRBJ2-1
TGTGCCAGCAGTTCTTTCCGGACTAGCGGGAGGAATGAGCAGTTCTTC
CASSSFRTSGRNEQFF
>TRBV5-5|TRBD2|.|TRBJ2-5
TGTGCCAGCAGCTTGGCCCGGGAGGCAAACAATGAGCAGTACTTC
CASSLAREANNEQYF
>TRBV20-1|.|.|TRBJ1-1
TGCAGTGCTCCGCCGGCAGGGCTAAGCACTGAAGCTTTCTTT
CSAPPAGLSTEAFF
>TRBV20-1|TRBD1|.|TRBJ1-1
TGCAGTGCTAGAGAGGGATCGGGGACAGGGGTAGCTTTCTTT
CSAREGSGTGVAFF
>TRBV25-1|.|.|TRBJ2-1
TGTGCCAGCAGTGAATCAACTAGCAGGAATGAGCAGTTCTTC
CASSESTSRNEQFF
>TRBV4-2|TRBD1|.|TRBJ1-1
TGTGCCAGCAGCCAGAAACTGGGACAGGACTTGAGAGCTTTCTTT
CASSQKLGQDLRAFF
>TRBV7-9|.|.|TRBJ2-7
TGTGCCAGCAGCCCCATGGAGGGGGGGAGCGAGCAGTACTTC
CASSPMEGGSEQYF
>TRBV2|.|.|TRBJ2-2
TGTGCCAGCATAGGAACAGAGAACACCGGGGAGCTGTTTTTT
CASIGTENTGELFF
>TRBV6-4|.|.|TRBJ2-1
TGTGCCAGCAGTGACCTTTTTAGAGGATCCTACAATGAGCAGTTCTTC
CASSDLFRGSYNEQFF
>TRBV10-3|.|few|TRBJ1-2
TGTGCCATCAGTAAGAAAACGGGCCTCCCCCCCGACGGCTACACCTTC
CAISKKTGLPPDGYTF
>TRBV2|.|few|TRBJ2-7
TGTGCCAGCAGTGCGCCCGAGGGGAACGAGCAGTACTTC
CASSAPEGNEQYF
>TRBV24-1|.|.|TRBJ2-5
TGTGCCACCAGTGAGTATATGTACCAAGGGACCCAGTACTTC
CATSEYMYQGTQYF